Listed here are 27 T cell receptor beta chains from one sample, sequenced in a study of radiotherapy plus CTLA-4 blockade in lung cancer. The assay was immunoSEQ multiplex PCR, and TCRdb's table has in-frame clones only and misses some. The table has about 88,000 clones, 55% to 75% seen once. This specimen consisted of peripheral blood, obtained from a patient treated with radiotherapy plus ipilimumab. These receptors originate from a human donor with non-small cell lung cancer that progressed on radiotherapy plus ipilimumab.

The chain combines TRBV6-5 with TRBJ2-1, with D possibly matching TRBD1 (6 bases). V lost 5 bases and J lost 9, with 20 bases in between. CDR3 size: 15 residues. Per germline, CDR1 MNHEY and CDR2 SVGAGI. CDR3 amino acids: CASSLEDARGGEQFF. The CDR3, as DNA: TGTGCCAGCAGTCTTGAGGACGCCAGGGGCGGTGAGCAGTTCTTC.

The rearrangement joins TRBV5-4 to TRBJ2-6, with D perhaps being TRBD1 or TRBD2 (5 bases each). The ends were cut back, 0 bases at V and 1 base at J, with 11 bases in the middle. This CDR3 region has 17 residues. The germline gives CDR1 SGHNT, CDR2 YYREEE (reference sequence). The CDR3 spells CASSLAGPLSGANVLTF. In nucleotides, the CDR3 is TGTGCCAGCAGCTTGGCGGGACCCCTATCTGGGGCCAACGTCCTGACTTTC.

This clone was found a few times. In nucleotides, the CDR3 is TGTGCCAGCAGTTACTCTAGCGGGACCTACGAGCAGTACTTC. Translated, it gives CASSYSSGTYEQYF. This chain links TRBV6-6 with TRBJ2-7, with 8 bases fitting TRBD2. Germline V gives CDR1 MNHNY, CDR2 SVGAGI (reference sequence). This CDR3 region has 14 residues. V gave up 0 bases and J gave up 2 bases; unmatched junction bases: 0.

The chain carries TRBV9 and TRBJ1-3; TRBD1 agrees at 7 bases. Germline V gene lookup returns CDR1 SGDLS and CDR2 YYNGEE. The CDR3 extends over 15 amino acids. J gave up 1 base and V 4 bases, and 5 bases lay outside the gene matches. CDR3 sequence reads: CASSTGDVSGNTIYF. The CDR3 DNA follows: TGTGCCAGCAGCACAGGGGACGTGTCTGGAAACACCATATATTTT.

CDR3 residues: CASKSDRGRGYTF. CDR3 sequence (DNA): TGTGCCAGCAAAAGTGACAGGGGAAGGGGCTACACCTTC. J is TRBJ1-2 and V is TRBV6-1, with 8 positions matching TRBD1. Losses at the gene ends were 7 bases for V and 8 bases for J; bases not matched to a gene: 9. The CDR3 totals 13 residues. Germline values: CDR1 MNHNS, CDR2 SASEGT.

CDR3 region: CATSEGSGRADTQYF. The CDR3 DNA sequence: TGTGCCACCTCGGAGGGTAGCGGGCGGGCAGATACGCAGTATTTT. The V call is TRBV27, the J call TRBJ2-3; 7 bases line up with TRBD2. CDR1 is MNHEY and CDR2 is SMNVEV in the germline V gene (reference sequence). The V segment lost 10 bases and the J segment 4 bases; nucleotides outside the gene matches: 14. The length of the CDR3 is 15 residues.

The V and J genes are TRBV28 and TRBJ1-4, with D perhaps TRBD1 (6 bases). CDR3 length equals 13 residues. Trimming stripped 5 bases from V and 5 bases from J, with 9 bases between. Germline V gene data show CDR1 as MDHEN and CDR2 as SYDVKM. CDR3 protein: CASSRTVNEKLFF. CDR3 coding DNA: TGTGCCAGCAGTCGGACAGTGAATGAAAAACTGTTTTTT. Based on the CDR3 plus reference TRBV28 and TRBJ1-4, the full variable domain is DVKVTQSSRYLVKRTGEKVFLECVQDMDHENMFWYRQDPGLGLRLIYFSYDVKMKEKGDIPEGYSVSREKKERFSLILESASTNQTSMYLCASSRTVNEKLFFGSGTQLSVL.

The chain carries TRBV7-3 and TRBJ2-3; D might be TRBD1 (6 bases). The germline V and J ends were trimmed by 1 base and 6 bases, with 8 bases remaining between them. Germline V CDR1 and CDR2: SGHTA, FQGTGA. This CDR3 has 13 residues. The CDR3, as DNA: TGTGCCAGCAGCTTAAGTACAGGGGATACGCAGTATTTT. Its translation: CASSLSTGDTQYF.

J is TRBJ2-1 and V is TRBV7-9; either TRBD1 or TRBD2 may fit D (6 bases each). Germline V gene data show CDR1 as SEHNR and CDR2 as FQNEAQ (reference sequence). Between the trimmed V and J ends, which lost 1 base and 8 bases, there was a span of 18 bases. CDR3 length equals 16 residues. The CDR3 sequence is CASSLVLSPGADEQFF. In DNA, the CDR3 is TGTGCCAGCAGCTTAGTTTTGTCCCCGGGGGCGGATGAGCAGTTCTTC.

The V and J genes are TRBV15 and TRBJ1-5; tentatively, D is TRBD1 (6 bases). Looked up from germline, CDR1 is LNHNV and CDR2 is YYDKDF (reference sequence). The CDR3 loop spans 16 amino acids. The V end lost 0 bases, the J end lost 3 bases, and 12 bases lay between the germline ends. The CDR3 DNA reads TGTGCCACCAGCAGAGATCCGCAGGGGAACAATCAGCCCCAGCATTTT. Translating gives CATSRDPQGNNQPQHF.

The chain is built from TRBV4-2 and TRBJ2-7; 9 nucleotides align to TRBD1. CDR1 and CDR2 from the germline V gene are LGHNA and YNFKEQ. The CDR3 has 17 residues. V lost 0 bases to trimming and J lost 3 bases; unmatched junction nucleotides: 9. Here the CDR3 reads CASSQDWGGQGLYEQYF. The CDR3 DNA follows: TGTGCCAGCAGCCAAGATTGGGGGGGACAGGGACTCTACGAGCAGTACTTC.

CDR3 protein: CASSAGTSGRPYF. CDR3 nucleotide sequence: TGTGCCAGCAGTGCCGGGACTAGCGGCCGACCTTACTTC. The chain uses TRBV2 and TRBJ2-5, with 11 bases fitting TRBD2. V lost 4 bases, J lost 14 bases, and 9 bases stayed unmatched. The CDR3 consists of 13 residues. Germline V gives CDR1 SNHLY, CDR2 FYNNEI. The variable domain in full, with the rest retrieved from reference TRBV2 and TRBJ2-5, is EPEVTQTPSHQVTQMGQEVILRCVPISNHLYFYWYRQILGQKVEFLVSFYNNEISEKSEIFDDQFSVERPDGSNFTLKIRSTKLEDSAMYFCASSAGTSGRPYFGPGTRLLVL.

CDR3 residues: CASSPPQGAQTQYF. The CDR3 nucleotides are TGTGCCAGCTCACCCCCACAGGGGGCGCAGACCCAGTACTTC. V is TRBV18 and J is TRBJ2-5, with 9 bases that match TRBD1. Germline CDR1 reads KGHSH; CDR2 reads LQKENI. V shed 3 bases, J shed 6 bases, and the junction held 5 bases outside the gene matches. This CDR3 has 14 residues.

As for this clone: One end of the junction fails to match germline, which may point to a read error. V is TRBV7-2 and J is TRBJ2-5; either TRBD1 or TRBD2 may supply D (6 bases each). The CDR3 extends over 17 amino acids. The germline gives CDR1 SGHTA, CDR2 FQGNSA. The CDR3: CASSQGNRGARGETQYF. Written as DNA, the CDR3 is TGCGCCAGCAGCCAAGGAAATAGGGGGGCCCGGGGGGAGACCCAGTACTTC.

The gene calls are TRBV27 and TRBJ1-5; 11 bases match TRBD1. Per germline, CDR1 MNHEY and CDR2 SMNVEV (reference sequence). The V gene end was trimmed by 5 bases and the J gene end by 7 bases; junction bases not matched to a gene: 4. CDR3 length: 14 amino acids. The CDR3 protein is CASSPGQGVQPQHF. CDR3 in DNA: TGTGCCAGCAGTCCGGGACAGGGGGTACAGCCCCAGCATTTT.

The rearrangement links TRBV21-1 to TRBJ1-2. TRBV21-1 is reported as a pseudogene. This CDR3 is 13 amino acids long. Here the CDR3 DNA reads TGTGCCTCCACGGGAACCACCTTTTACGGCTACACCTTC. It encodes CASTGTTFYGYTF.

The rearrangement uses TRBV7-3 and TRBJ2-2, with 8 positions matching TRBD1. J lost 6 bases, V lost 5 bases, and 11 bases had no gene match. The CDR3 extends over 16 amino acids. CDR1 and CDR2 from the germline V gene are SGHTA and FQGTGA. The CDR3 DNA reads TGTGCCAGCAGCCCAGGGATTTCCAGGGGGCCCGGGGAGCTGTTTTTT. Protein: CASSPGISRGPGELFF.

The DNA for the CDR3 is TGTGCCAGCAGTCGACTAAGACAGGCTGTCTACGAGCAGTACTTC. As protein: CASSRLRQAVYEQYF. V usage is TRBV27 and J usage is TRBJ2-7; perhaps TRBD1 as D (6 bases). The CDR3 runs to 15 residues. Per germline, CDR1 MNHEY and CDR2 SMNVEV (reference sequence). V was pared by 5 bases and J by 3 bases, with 17 bases between.

The chain links TRBV19 to TRBJ2-2; D may be TRBD2 (5 bases). V lost 0 bases and J 6 bases, leaving 17 bases between the germline ends. The germline V gene has CDR1 LNHDA and CDR2 SQIVND (reference sequence). The CDR3 loop spans 17 amino acids. The CDR3 sequence: CASSIEEREYPAGELFF. CDR3 nucleotide sequence: TGTGCCAGTAGTATAGAAGAGAGGGAGTATCCCGCCGGGGAGCTGTTTTTT.

V gene TRBV2 combines with J gene TRBJ2-7, with TRBD1 identical over 9 bases. The V segment lost 9 bases and the J segment 5 bases; nucleotides outside the gene matches: 8. CDR3 length: 13 residues. Germline lookup yields CDR1 SNHLY and CDR2 FYNNEI. DNA for the CDR3: TGTGCCAGTCGGACAGGGGCATCGAACGAGCAGTACTTC. Translation: CASRTGASNEQYF.

Worth noting for this clone: A much larger clone sits a single nucleotide away, making a read error possible. This sequence joins TRBV5-4 and TRBJ2-1; D call uncertain. V was pared by 3 bases and J by 6 bases, with 4 bases between. The germline gives CDR1 SGHNT, CDR2 YYREEE (reference sequence). CDR3 size: 11 residues. The CDR3 loop reads CASSSFNEQFF. The DNA of the CDR3 is TGTGCCAGCAGCTCTTTCAATGAGCAGTTCTTC.

This chain joins TRBV5-6 and TRBJ1-1, with D uncertain. The V end lost 3 bases, the J end lost 3 bases, and 12 bases lay between the germline ends. From germline, CDR1 is SGHDT and CDR2 YYEEEE. The CDR3 is 14 amino acids. CDR3 loop: CASSSRGIDTEAFF. The CDR3 DNA sequence: TGTGCCAGCAGCTCTAGAGGGATTGACACTGAAGCTTTCTTT. Full variable domain (remainder filled in from reference TRBV5-6 and TRBJ1-1): DAGVTQSPTHLIKTRGQQVTLRCSPKSGHDTVSWYQQALGQGPQFIFQYYEEEERQRGNFPDRFSGHQFPNYSSELNVNALLLGDSALYLCASSSRGIDTEAFFGQGTRLTVV.

CDR3 region: CASSQGRTYNEQFF. CDR3 DNA sequence: TGTGCCAGCAGCCAGGGACGGACTTACAATGAGCAGTTCTTC. This rearrangement joins TRBV7-6 to TRBJ2-1; D is perhaps TRBD1 or TRBD2 (5 bases each). CDR3 length: 14 residues. In germline, CDR1 is SGHVS, CDR2 FNYEAQ. Trimming removed 5 bases from V and 4 bases from J, with 12 bases in between.

V and J are TRBV2 and TRBJ1-3; tentatively, D is TRBD1 (5 bases). The CDR3 is made up of 15 amino acids. Germline loops: CDR1 SNHLY, CDR2 FYNNEI. Deletions cut 7 bases from V and 4 bases from J, with 17 bases between. The CDR3 sequence: CASIISGDSGNTIYF. CDR3 sequence (DNA): TGTGCCAGCATCATCTCCGGAGACAGCGGAAACACCATATATTTT.

The chain links TRBV4-1 to TRBJ2-1; 7 bases agree with TRBD2. CDR3 length: 16 amino acids. The V and J ends lost 0 bases and 3 bases, in that order; junction bases with no gene match: 5. Germline values: CDR1 MGHRA, CDR2 YSYEKL. The CDR3 region has the DNA TGCGCCAGCAGCCAAGATATTTCTAGCGGCTACAATGAGCAGTTCTTC. This translates into CASSQDISSGYNEQFF.

The rearrangement uses TRBV28 and TRBJ2-3; the D gene is possibly TRBD2 (6 bases). V lost 4 bases to trimming and J lost 1 base, with 12 bases between them. Germline V gene data show CDR1 as MDHEN and CDR2 as SYDVKM. The CDR3 consists of 15 residues. CDR3 amino acids: CASSSGRSRTDTQYF. The CDR3 coding sequence is TGTGCCAGCAGTTCCGGGAGATCCCGCACAGATACGCAGTATTTT. Full variable domain (outside the CDR3, taken from reference TRBV28 and TRBJ2-3): DVKVTQSSRYLVKRTGEKVFLECVQDMDHENMFWYRQDPGLGLRLIYFSYDVKMKEKGDIPEGYSVSREKKERFSLILESASTNQTSMYLCASSSGRSRTDTQYFGPGTRLTVL.

This clone was detected a few times. The rearrangement uses TRBV6-1 and TRBJ1-2; D is undetermined. This CDR3 comprises 11 residues. V gave up 4 bases and J gave up 5 bases, with 5 bases separating them. Germline lookup yields CDR1 MNHNS and CDR2 SASEGT. CDR3 protein: CASSARYGYTF. Written as DNA, the CDR3 is TGTGCCAGCAGTGCCAGATATGGCTACACCTTC.